These 3 T cell receptor beta chains originate from one sample sequenced in a study of T cell changes during pregnancy in multiple sclerosis. Sequencing was performed with immunoSEQ multiplex PCR; in TCRdb, only in-frame clones are kept and a portion is missing. The top ten clones hold 0.65% to 0.95% of a sample with approximately 90,000 clones, around 94% of them seen once. The specimen comprised peripheral blood, sampled in the third trimester of pregnancy. Receptors were obtained from a female donor with multiple sclerosis, enrolled in a pregnancy study.

This clone was recorded only once. The chain has TRBV28 and TRBJ2-7; D might be TRBD2 (5 bases). Germline V gene data show CDR1 as MDHEN and CDR2 as SYDVKM. V lost 3 bases, J lost 6 bases, and 15 bases lay in between. The CDR3 is made up of 14 amino acids. This CDR3 reads CASSFSRTAGEQYF. The CDR3 coding sequence is TGTGCCAGCAGTTTTAGTAGGACCGCGGGCGAGCAGTACTTC.

V is TRBV9 and J is TRBJ2-1, with 9 nucleotides matching TRBD2. The V and J ends lost 4 bases and 3 bases, in that order; junction bases with no gene match: 5. The CDR3 consists of 15 residues. Germline CDR1 and CDR2: SGDLS and YYNGEE. The CDR3 spells CASSCLAGYYNEQFF. The DNA of the CDR3 is TGTGCCAGCAGCTGTCTAGCGGGATACTACAATGAGCAGTTCTTC.

The sample holds one count of this clone. The chain links TRBV14 to TRBJ1-1; D uncertain. From germline, CDR1 is SGHDN and CDR2 FVKESK. The CDR3 spans 16 residues. V was trimmed by 5 bases and J by 4 bases, leaving 20 bases between them. This CDR3 reads CASSSGRGLRGTEAFF. The CDR3 nucleotides read TGTGCCAGCAGCTCCGGACGGGGATTGCGGGGCACTGAAGCTTTCTTT.